Presented here are 17 T cell receptor beta chains from one specimen sequenced in a study of somatic mutations in cytotoxic T cells in rheumatoid arthritis. Generated by immunoSEQ multiplex PCR, the TCRdb table keeps only in-frame clones and is missing some. This table holds nearly 20,000 clones, roughly four fifths found once. Sequencing was carried out using CD8+ T cells sorted from blood. The receptors were gathered from a woman between 50 and 59 years old in good health.

The chain uses TRBV7-9 and TRBJ1-1; 8 nucleotides agree with TRBD1. The CDR3 runs to 15 residues. CDR1 SEHNR and CDR2 FQNEAQ come from the germline V gene (reference sequence). V shed 5 bases, J shed 3 bases, and the junction held 8 bases outside the gene matches. CDR3 sequence: CASSTSGGFDTEAFF. The DNA of the CDR3 is TGTGCCAGCAGCACGTCAGGGGGCTTCGACACTGAAGCTTTCTTT.

The V gene is TRBV7-2, the J gene TRBJ2-1, with 8 bases aligning to TRBD2. CDR3 length equals 15 residues. The junction had 6 bases not matched to a gene; V was cut back by 8 bases and J by 0 bases. The germline gives CDR1 SGHTA, CDR2 FQGNSA. CDR3 DNA sequence: TGTGCCAGCCGGGGGGGGGTGGTCTCCTACAATGAGCAGTTCTTC. Encoded protein: CASRGGVVSYNEQFF.

To note about this clone: The junction does not match germline at one end; this may be a read error. Here the CDR3 DNA reads TGTGCCAGCACCACGAGGGGCCCTCACTTCTTC. This gives the protein CASTTRGPHFF. The chain joins TRBV7-9 to TRBJ1-2; D is perhaps TRBD1 (5 bases). The germline V gene has CDR1 SEHNR and CDR2 FQNEAQ (reference sequence). The CDR3 runs to 11 residues.

V is TRBV4-2 and J is TRBJ2-5; 9 bases agree with TRBD2. After removal of 1 base from V and 5 bases from J, the junction contained 17 bases not matched to a gene. The V gene's germline CDR1 is LGHNA and CDR2 YNFKEQ. This CDR3 is built from 19 residues. CDR3 residues: CASSQVALGLAGAGETQYF. The CDR3 DNA is TGTGCCAGCAGCCAAGTGGCCCTGGGGTTAGCGGGGGCCGGGGAGACCCAGTACTTC.

V gene TRBV14 combines with J gene TRBJ1-6; the D gene is possibly TRBD1 (5 bases). V was trimmed by 4 bases and J by 7 bases, leaving 11 bases between them. There are 14 residues in the CDR3. In germline, CDR1 is SGHDN, CDR2 FVKESK. CDR3 nucleotide sequence: TGTGCCAGCAGCCCAGGGAGGGGAAATTCACCCCTCCACTTT. This translates into CASSPGRGNSPLHF.

The chain carries TRBV2 and TRBJ2-1, with 9 bases matching TRBD1. Germline V lookup: CDR1 SNHLY, CDR2 FYNNEI. This CDR3 has 15 amino acids. With 3 bases clipped from V and 9 bases from J, the junction kept 9 bases outside the gene matches. CDR3 in DNA: TGTGCCAGCAGTGACTCGGGACAGGGTATGAGTGAGCAGTTCTTC. Encoded protein: CASSDSGQGMSEQFF.

The chain uses TRBV28 and TRBJ2-2, with D perhaps TRBD1 (6 bases). V was pared by 5 bases and J by 5 bases, with 15 bases between. Germline CDR1 MDHEN, CDR2 SYDVKM. The CDR3 is made up of 15 amino acids. The chain's CDR3 is CASSLTGQGTGELFF. The CDR3 nucleotides read TGTGCCAGCAGTCTGACGGGACAAGGAACCGGGGAGCTGTTTTTT.

The chain couples TRBV5-4 to TRBJ1-6; 8 bases are a match to TRBD1. There are 14 residues in the CDR3. Germline CDR1 is SGHNT and CDR2 is YYREEE (reference sequence). The V and J ends lost 4 bases and 6 bases, in that order; junction bases with no gene match: 3. For the CDR3, the DNA is TGTGCCAGCAGCCTAGGACAGGGTAATTCACCCCTCCACTTT. It encodes CASSLGQGNSPLHF.

This clone was counted between two and nine times. CDR3 coding DNA: TGTGCCAGCTCACCAAAAGATGGGGCTGGCAATCAGCCCCAGCATTTT. Amino acids: CASSPKDGAGNQPQHF. V and J are TRBV18 and TRBJ1-5; TRBD1 might be the D (5 bases). The CDR3 length is 16 residues. Trimming pared 2 bases from V and 2 bases from J, leaving 13 bases between. Germline V gene sequence: CDR1 KGHSH, CDR2 LQKENI.

The chain uses TRBV27 and TRBJ2-3; 12 bases line up with TRBD1. Germline V CDR1 and CDR2: MNHEY, SMNVEV (reference sequence). Trimming removed 6 bases from V and 5 bases from J; junction bases left unmatched: 15. This CDR3 has 18 residues. CDR3: CASSPRDRDRGRGDTQYF. The CDR3 nucleotides read TGTGCCAGCAGCCCCCGTGACCGGGACAGGGGGCGTGGAGATACGCAGTATTTT.

This sequence joins TRBV2 and TRBJ1-1; no firm D call. The germline CDR1 and CDR2 sequences are SNHLY and FYNNEI. V dropped 1 base and J dropped 3 bases, with 9 bases sitting between them. The CDR3 loop spans 14 amino acids. The CDR3: CASSEGPLYTEAFF. In nucleotides, the CDR3 is TGTGCCAGCAGTGAAGGACCCCTGTACACTGAAGCTTTCTTT.

This chain connects TRBV27 to TRBJ2-7; 7 bases match TRBD2. CDR3 length equals 14 residues. Losses at the gene ends were 3 bases for V and 7 bases for J; bases not matched to a gene: 9. The germline V gene has CDR1 MNHEY and CDR2 SMNVEV (reference sequence). The CDR3 nucleotides are TGTGCCAGCAGTTTTCGCACTGGGGGGGTGGAGCAGTACTTC. This encodes CASSFRTGGVEQYF.

The rearrangement joins TRBV7-9 to TRBJ2-2; no clear D. CDR1 SEHNR and CDR2 FQNEAQ come from the germline V gene (reference sequence). The V gene lost 4 bases and the J gene lost 0 bases, with 6 bases spanning the gap. There are 14 residues in the CDR3. In DNA, the CDR3 is TGTGCCAGCAGCTCTGGCGCGAACACCGGGGAGCTGTTTTTT. Its translation is CASSSGANTGELFF.

J is TRBJ2-7 and V is TRBV7-9; TRBD2 agrees at 7 bases. The trim removed 7 bases at V and 7 bases at J, leaving 7 bases unmatched. CDR1 is SEHNR, CDR2 FQNEAQ, per germline (reference sequence). The CDR3 sequence is 12 residues long. Written as DNA, the CDR3 is TGTGCCAGCAACGGGGTGGGAGGGGAGCAGTACTTC. Its translation: CASNGVGGEQYF.

The chain carries TRBV11-2 and TRBJ1-3, with 8 bases fitting TRBD1. The germline V gene has CDR1 SGHAT and CDR2 FQNNGV. CDR3 size: 17 residues. Trimming at V came to 5 bases and at J to 4 bases, leaving 13 bases not matched to a gene. This chain's CDR3 is CASSNDWDRMWGNTIYF. DNA of the CDR3: TGTGCCAGCAGCAACGATTGGGACAGGATGTGGGGAAACACCATATATTTT.

The chain uses TRBV5-1 and TRBJ1-5; a weak D match, TRBD1 (5 bases). CDR1 and CDR2 (germline): SGHRS, YFSETQ. There are 14 residues in the CDR3. V lost 0 bases and J lost 5, with 9 bases in between. CDR3 DNA sequence: TGCGCCAGCAGCTTGGGGACAAAAGATCAGCCCCAGCATTTT. The encoded protein is CASSLGTKDQPQHF.

The chain uses TRBV6-1 and TRBJ2-3; perhaps D is TRBD1 or TRBD2 (6 bases each). CDR3 length: 16 amino acids. Germline CDR1 and CDR2: MNHNS and SASEGT. Trimming removed 0 bases from V and 5 bases from J, with 15 bases in between. CDR3: CASSEAIGGWEDTQYF. CDR3 nucleotide sequence: TGTGCCAGCAGTGAAGCGATCGGGGGCTGGGAAGATACGCAGTATTTT.